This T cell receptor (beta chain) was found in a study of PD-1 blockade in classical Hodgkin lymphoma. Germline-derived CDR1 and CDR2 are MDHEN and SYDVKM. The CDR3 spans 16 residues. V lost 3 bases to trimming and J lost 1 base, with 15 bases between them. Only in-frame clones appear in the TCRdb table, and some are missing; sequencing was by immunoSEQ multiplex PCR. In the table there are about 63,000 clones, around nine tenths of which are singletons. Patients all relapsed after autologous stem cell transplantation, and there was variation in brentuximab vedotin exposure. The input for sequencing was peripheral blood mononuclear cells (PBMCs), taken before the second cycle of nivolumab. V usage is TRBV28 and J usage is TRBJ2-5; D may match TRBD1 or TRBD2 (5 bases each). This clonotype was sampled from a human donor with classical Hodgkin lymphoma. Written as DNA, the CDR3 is TGTGCCAGCAGTTTCGCCGGGACCCATCTCCAAGAGACCCAGTACTTC. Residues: CASSFAGTHLQETQYF.